This T cell receptor beta chain comes out of a study of T cells in Graves' hyperthyroidism and ophthalmopathy. There were TCR beta CDR3 regions amplified from RNA transcripts. RT-PCR in the first round (using the HTBI primer set) targeted the TCR CDR3. Using its own MiXCR run on the multiplex PCR reads, TCRdb lists one record per CDR3 protein. This table holds some 770,000 distinct CDR3 sequences, approximately 16% found once. The CDR3 has 14 amino acids. CDR1 and CDR2 from the germline V gene are MGHRA and YSYEKL. V shed 2 bases and J shed 6 bases, with 13 bases lying between them. The TCR was taken from a young man with Graves' hyperthyroidism. This chain joins TRBV4-1 and TRBJ1-1; D is ambiguous. Sequencing was done on a sample of blood. The CDR3 DNA sequence: TGCGCCAGCAGCCAAACATGGCTCTCTGCTGAAGCTTTCTTT. Translating it yields CASSQTWLSAEAFF.